The sequence of this TCR beta chain was determined in a study of T cells in localized non-small cell lung cancer. Study observations and caveats: A median of around 60 clones ranked among the top 100 in tumor appeared in adjacent lung.

This CDR3 has 14 amino acids. The V gene lost 6 bases and the J gene lost 3 bases, with 14 bases spanning the gap. Germline CDR1 MDHEN, CDR2 SYDVKM. This table comes from immunoSEQ multiplex PCR, and its TCRdb copy is limited to in-frame clones, with some not included. The table has some 53,000 clones, approximately 90% seen once. As to this clone: As yet, its antigen is unknown.

Source: peripheral blood, taken before any cancer treatment. The sequence came from a male donor older than 55 with stage III squamous cell lung carcinoma. The V gene is TRBV28, the J gene TRBJ1-2; D is unclear. In DNA, the CDR3 is TGTGCCAGCAGCCGAGCAGGCCGGGACTATGGCTACACCTTC. This encodes CASSRAGRDYGYTF.